Listed below are T cell receptor beta chains from one sample, sequenced in a study of T cells after yellow fever vaccination. TCRdb passed the 5' RACE reads through MiXCR, listing each CDR3 protein once. The table lists 450,000 to 600,000 distinct CDR3 sequences, roughly 12% of them singletons, with over 12% in the top ten. Sequenced here: PBMCs, sampled on the day of the yellow fever booster vaccination. The source of these receptors is a man aged 30-40 years who received the YFV17D yellow fever vaccine. CDR3s include the opening cysteine and the closing phenylalanine or tryptophan.

v_gene | CDR3aa
TRBV29-1 | CSVEDRAGLSSYEQYF
TRBV7-2 | CASSTHDRGGTGELFF
TRBV5-1 | CASSLERQIDEAFF
TRBV20-1 | CSARSQGLRETQYF
TRBV29-1 | CSGAESSYNEQFF
TRBV28 | CASSTSGGWGEQFF
TRBV7-7 | CASSHADRGETQYF
TRBV7-2 | CASSLSHGLREKLFF
TRBV7-2 | CASSLGRTDTEAFF
TRBV11-3 | CASSLALTSGEQFF